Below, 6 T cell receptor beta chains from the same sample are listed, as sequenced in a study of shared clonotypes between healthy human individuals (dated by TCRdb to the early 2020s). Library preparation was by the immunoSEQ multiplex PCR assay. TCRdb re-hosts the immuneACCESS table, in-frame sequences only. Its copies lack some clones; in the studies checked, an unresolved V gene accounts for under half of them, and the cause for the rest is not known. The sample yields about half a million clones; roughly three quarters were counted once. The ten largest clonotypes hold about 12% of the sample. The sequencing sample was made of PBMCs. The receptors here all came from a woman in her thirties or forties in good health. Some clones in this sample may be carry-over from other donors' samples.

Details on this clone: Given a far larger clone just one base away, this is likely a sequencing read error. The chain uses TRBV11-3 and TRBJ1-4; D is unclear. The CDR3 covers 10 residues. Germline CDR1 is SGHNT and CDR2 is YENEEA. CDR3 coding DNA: TGTGCCGGCAGCACCTACGAACTGTTTTTT. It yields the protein CAGSTYELFF.

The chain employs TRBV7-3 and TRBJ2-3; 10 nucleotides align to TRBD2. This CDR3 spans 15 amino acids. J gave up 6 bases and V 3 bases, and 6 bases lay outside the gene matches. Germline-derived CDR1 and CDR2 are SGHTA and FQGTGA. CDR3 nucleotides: TGTGCCAGCAGCTTCCGACTAGCGGGCGCCGATACGCAGTATTTT. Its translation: CASSFRLAGADTQYF.

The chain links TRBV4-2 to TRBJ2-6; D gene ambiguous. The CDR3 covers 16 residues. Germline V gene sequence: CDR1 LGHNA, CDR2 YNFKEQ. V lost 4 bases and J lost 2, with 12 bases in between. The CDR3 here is CASSPQTVAGANVLTF. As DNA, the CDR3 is TGTGCCAGCAGCCCACAAACTGTGGCTGGGGCCAACGTCCTGACTTTC.

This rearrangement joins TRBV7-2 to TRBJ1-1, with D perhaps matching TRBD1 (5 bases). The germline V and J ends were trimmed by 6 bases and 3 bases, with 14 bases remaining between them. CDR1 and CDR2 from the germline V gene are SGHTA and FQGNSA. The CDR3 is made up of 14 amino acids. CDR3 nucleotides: TGTGCCAGCAGGAGGGGCAGTGGGGACACTGAAGCTTTCTTT. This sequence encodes CASRRGSGDTEAFF.

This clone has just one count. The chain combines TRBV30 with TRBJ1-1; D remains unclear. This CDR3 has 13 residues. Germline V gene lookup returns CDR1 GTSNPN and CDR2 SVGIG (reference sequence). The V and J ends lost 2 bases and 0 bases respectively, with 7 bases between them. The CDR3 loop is CAWSRAMNTEAFF. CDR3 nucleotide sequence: TGTGCCTGGAGTCGTGCCATGAACACTGAAGCTTTCTTT. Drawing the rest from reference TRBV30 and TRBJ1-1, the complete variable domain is SQTIHQWPATLVQPVGSPLSLECTVEGTSNPNLYWYRQAAGRGLQLLFYSVGIGQISSEVPQNLSASRPQDRQFILSSKKLLLSDSGFYLCAWSRAMNTEAFFGQGTRLTVV.

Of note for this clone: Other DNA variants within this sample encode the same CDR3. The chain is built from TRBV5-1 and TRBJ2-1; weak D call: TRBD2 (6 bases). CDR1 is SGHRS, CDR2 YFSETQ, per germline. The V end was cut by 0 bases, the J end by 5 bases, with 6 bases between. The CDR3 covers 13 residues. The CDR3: CASSLGGDNEQFF. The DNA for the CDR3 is TGCGCCAGCAGCTTGGGCGGGGACAATGAGCAGTTCTTC.